This entry lists 30 T cell receptor beta chains sequenced from one sample in a study of blood T cell repertoires in COVID-19. Libraries were prepared by immunoSEQ multiplex PCR; TCRdb keeps only in-frame clonotypes and omits some of them. The table has tens of thousands of clones, more than 75% seen once. What was sequenced was peripheral blood. Source of these receptors: a woman aged 70 to 79 with acute or convalescent COVID-19.

The chain recombines TRBV3-1 (or the pseudogene TRBV3-2) with TRBJ2-7; no firm D call. The CDR3 length is 15 residues. The germline V and J ends were trimmed by 0 bases and 3 bases, with 12 bases remaining between them. Germline loops: CDR1 LGHDT, CDR2 YNNKEL (reference sequence). CDR3 DNA sequence: TGTGCCAGCAGCCAAGAAGTCGGCAGGAACTACGAGCAGTACGTC. Its protein is CASSQEVGRNYEQYV.

The chain recombines TRBV19 with TRBJ2-5; 11 bases match TRBD1. The V gene end was trimmed by 5 bases and the J gene end by 5 bases; junction bases not matched to a gene: 10. This CDR3 is 16 amino acids long. Germline V gene lookup returns CDR1 LNHDA and CDR2 SQIVND (reference sequence). CDR3 bases: TGTGCCAGTAGTGCGGGAGGACAGGGGGCTAGGGAGACCCAGTACTTC. Translation gives CASSAGGQGARETQYF.

This chain joins TRBV6-4 and TRBJ2-2; D possibly corresponds to TRBD1 (6 bases). V lost 11 bases, J lost 3 bases, and 16 bases lay in between. This CDR3 spans 14 amino acids. Germline loops: CDR1 MRHNA, CDR2 SNTAGT. CDR3 DNA sequence: TGTGCCGGTCCACAGGGTGTGGACACCGGGGAGCTGTTTTTT. Protein: CAGPQGVDTGELFF.

This clone was observed a handful of times. The chain carries TRBV6-1 and TRBJ1-5, with 9 bases lining up with TRBD1. The CDR3 sequence is 16 residues long. Germline V CDR1 and CDR2: MNHNS, SASEGT. After removal of 6 bases from V and 7 bases from J, the junction contained 13 bases not matched to a gene. This CDR3 is CASRETGGANNQPQHF. CDR3 coding DNA: TGTGCCAGCAGAGAAACAGGGGGCGCGAACAACCAGCCCCAGCATTTT.

CDR3 protein: CASSQDGPLSGELFF. The CDR3 DNA follows: TGCGCCAGCAGCCAAGATGGGCCGTTATCCGGGGAGCTGTTTTTT. This rearrangement joins TRBV4-3 to TRBJ2-2; D not certain. The CDR3 runs to 15 residues. Germline CDR1 and CDR2: LGHNA and YSLEER. Trimming pared 0 bases from V and 6 bases from J, leaving 11 bases between.

This clone was picked up one time. V and J are TRBV10-3 and TRBJ2-3; D remains ambiguous. Germline V gene data show CDR1 as ENHRY and CDR2 as SYGVKD. The CDR3 loop spans 16 amino acids. Trimming removed 2 bases from V and 0 bases from J, with 12 bases in between. CDR3 amino acids: CAISEGKGSSTDTQYF. CDR3 in DNA: TGTGCCATCAGTGAGGGTAAAGGTAGCAGCACAGATACGCAGTATTTT.

The rearrangement links TRBV5-1 to TRBJ1-5; D might be TRBD1 (5 bases). The CDR3 has 15 amino acids. CDR1 and CDR2 from the germline V gene are SGHRS and YFSETQ. The germline V and J ends were trimmed by 5 bases and 3 bases, with 15 bases remaining between them. The CDR3 sequence is CASRESGVPNQPQHF. The CDR3, as DNA: TGCGCCAGCAGGGAATCGGGGGTCCCCAATCAGCCCCAGCATTTT.

The J gene is TRBJ2-7, the V gene TRBV7-9; perhaps TRBD1 as D (5 bases). This CDR3 has 13 amino acids. Germline V gene lookup returns CDR1 SEHNR and CDR2 FQNEAQ (reference sequence). Trimming took off 3 bases at V and 1 base at J, with 7 bases between the two ends. As DNA, the CDR3 is TGTGCCAGCAGCTTCGACAGTTCCTACGAGCAGTACGTC. Translated: CASSFDSSYEQYV.

The genes are TRBV29-1 and TRBJ1-2; D may be TRBD1 (5 bases). Trimming took 3 bases from V and 4 from J, leaving 9 bases between them. Germline V gene data show CDR1 as SQVTM and CDR2 as ANQGSEA. CDR3 length: 12 residues. CDR3 sequence (DNA): TGCAGCGTTGACAGGGCGGTCTATGGCTACACCTTC. This encodes CSVDRAVYGYTF.

The chain links TRBV6-4 to TRBJ1-2; TRBD1 agrees at 12 bases. The germline CDR1 and CDR2 sequences are MRHNA and SNTAGT. The length of the CDR3 is 15 residues. Germline trimming cut 4 bases from V and 7 bases from J; bases unmatched to any gene: 7. The CDR3 reads CASSVIGTGGRGYTF. For the CDR3, the DNA is TGTGCCAGCAGTGTTATCGGGACAGGGGGCCGTGGCTACACCTTC.

There are a few counts of this clone. This sequence joins TRBV4-1 and TRBJ1-5; TRBD1 matches 9 bases. CDR3 length: 18 residues. V shed 3 bases, J shed 4 bases, and the junction held 13 bases outside the gene matches. Per germline, CDR1 MGHRA and CDR2 YSYEKL. CDR3 sequence reads: CASSQDPEGQGQNQPQHF. In DNA, the CDR3 is TGCGCCAGCAGCCAGGATCCCGAAGGACAGGGGCAAAATCAGCCCCAGCATTTT.

The chain carries TRBV28 and TRBJ2-7, with 7 bases that match TRBD2. V lost 8 bases, J lost 3 bases, and 4 bases stayed unmatched. Per the germline V gene, CDR1 is MDHEN and CDR2 is SYDVKM. This CDR3 spans 12 amino acids. The CDR3 here is CASGGENYEQYV. CDR3 nucleotides: TGTGCCAGCGGGGGGGAAAACTACGAGCAGTACGTC.

The rearrangement links TRBV11-3 to TRBJ1-6; no clear D. The CDR3 has 15 residues. V lost 5 bases, J lost 5 bases, and 13 bases lay in between. Germline CDR1 SGHNT, CDR2 YENEEA. CDR3 DNA sequence: TGTGCCAGCAGCCCTGGCAGACTCAATAATTCACCCCTCCACTTT. Translated: CASSPGRLNNSPLHF.

The chain carries TRBV29-1 and TRBJ1-4; 11 bases are a match to TRBD1. Germline V gene sequence: CDR1 SQVTM, CDR2 ANQGSEA. Trimming cost V 4 bases and J 8 bases; bases outside gene matches: 3. There are 13 residues in the CDR3. CDR3 amino acids: CSVAGQGGEKLFF. CDR3 nucleotides: TGCAGCGTTGCGGGACAGGGGGGGGAAAAACTGTTTTTT.

The chain combines TRBV27 with TRBJ1-1; 10 nucleotides match TRBD1. This CDR3 has 13 amino acids. Germline-derived CDR1 and CDR2 are MNHEY and SMNVEV (reference sequence). Trimming removed 8 bases from V and 4 bases from J; junction bases left unmatched: 4. The CDR3 spells CASGDRGSTEAFF. The CDR3 DNA follows: TGTGCCAGCGGGGACAGGGGCAGCACTGAAGCTTTCTTT.

The rearrangement links TRBV24-1 to TRBJ2-1; 13 nucleotides match TRBD2. J lost 7 bases, V lost 3 bases, and 17 bases had no gene match. Germline V gene sequence: CDR1 KGHDR, CDR2 SFDVKD. The CDR3 contains 20 residues. The CDR3 spells CATSDPYTSGRALEINEQFF. Written as DNA, the CDR3 is TGTGCCACCAGTGATCCCTATACTAGCGGGAGGGCCCTCGAGATTAATGAGCAGTTCTTC.

The J gene is TRBJ2-5, the V gene TRBV5-1; 9 positions agree with TRBD2. Losses at the gene ends were 0 bases for V and 1 base for J; bases not matched to a gene: 4. Germline V gene sequence: CDR1 SGHRS, CDR2 YFSETQ. The CDR3 loop spans 16 amino acids. The CDR3 sequence is CASSLAAGGSQETQYF. In nucleotides, the CDR3 is TGCGCCAGCAGCTTGGCCGCGGGGGGGTCCCAAGAGACCCAGTACTTC.

The chain joins TRBV7-2 to TRBJ2-7; D possibly corresponds to TRBD1 (6 bases). This CDR3 has 13 amino acids. Germline CDR1 is SGHTA and CDR2 is FQGNSA. The ends were cut back, 2 bases at V and 7 bases at J, with 12 bases in the middle. The CDR3 here is CASSLCRGGEQYV. As DNA, the CDR3 is TGTGCCAGCAGCTTATGCAGGGGCGGAGAGCAGTACGTC.

The CDR3, as DNA: TGTGCCAGCAGCCCCCTAGTCCACGCGGGGGCTAGCACAGATACGCAGTATTTT. Encoded protein: CASSPLVHAGASTDTQYF. This rearrangement joins TRBV11-2 to TRBJ2-3; D may be TRBD2 (7 bases). This CDR3 spans 18 amino acids. Trimming pared 5 bases from V and 0 bases from J, leaving 21 bases between. Germline CDR1 and CDR2: SGHAT and FQNNGV.

The genes are TRBV24-1 and TRBJ1-2; D perhaps matches TRBD1 (6 bases). The CDR3 is 13 amino acids. The germline gives CDR1 KGHDR, CDR2 SFDVKD. Between the trimmed V and J ends, which lost 5 bases and 2 bases, there was a span of 8 bases. Here the CDR3 reads CATSATGNYGYTF. CDR3 nucleotide sequence: TGTGCCACCAGTGCCACAGGGAACTATGGCTACACCTTC.

The J gene is TRBJ2-3, the V gene TRBV7-2; weak D call: TRBD2 (6 bases). The CDR3 covers 15 residues. CDR1 is SGHTA, CDR2 FQGNSA, per germline. Trimming pared 4 bases from V and 5 bases from J, leaving 16 bases between. This CDR3 is CASSSRDSTGDTQYF. The CDR3 DNA sequence: TGTGCCAGCAGCTCCCGGGACTCCACCGGAGATACGCAGTATTTT.

The J gene is TRBJ2-2, the V gene TRBV11-3, with D perhaps matching TRBD1 (5 bases). The CDR3 is 17 amino acids. Trimming stripped 5 bases from V and 9 bases from J, with 25 bases between. In germline, CDR1 is SGHNT, CDR2 YENEEA. The DNA of the CDR3 is TGTGCCAGCAGCCCCATGTCCAGGGTGTTAATACTAAGGGAGCTGTTTTTT. This codes for CASSPMSRVLILRELFF. Full variable domain (rest looked up from reference TRBV11-3 and TRBJ2-2): EAGVVQSPRYKIIEKKQPVAFWCNPISGHNTLYWYLQNLGQGPELLIRYENEEAVDDSQLPKDRFSAERLKGVDSTLKIQPAELGDSAVYLCASSPMSRVLILRELFFGEGSRLTVL.

The genes are TRBV4-1 and TRBJ2-5; 12 bases are a match to TRBD2. Germline CDR1 reads MGHRA; CDR2 reads YSYEKL. The CDR3 is 21 amino acids. V shed 0 bases and J 5 bases; nucleotides not matched to a gene: 19. This CDR3 is CASSQEPQGSRLAGGRETQYF. CDR3 nucleotides: TGCGCCAGCAGCCAAGAACCCCAGGGTTCCAGGCTAGCGGGGGGGCGGGAGACCCAGTACTTC.

The V and J genes are TRBV4-1 and TRBJ2-3, with TRBD2 matching over 12 bases. Germline CDR1 MGHRA, CDR2 YSYEKL. V dropped 2 bases and J dropped 2; count of bases not matched to a gene: 11. CDR3 length equals 19 residues. The CDR3 here is CASSQYRTSGGMNTDTQYF. The CDR3 region has the DNA TGCGCCAGCAGCCAATATCGCACTAGCGGGGGGATGAACACAGATACGCAGTATTTT.

The chain joins TRBV11-3 to TRBJ2-3, with TRBD2 matching 11 bases. CDR1 is SGHNT and CDR2 is YENEEA in the germline V gene. The junction had 9 bases not matched to a gene; V was cut back by 5 bases and J by 2 bases. The CDR3 consists of 17 residues. The CDR3 here is CASSALAGGPITDTQYF. The CDR3 nucleotides read TGTGCCAGCAGCGCTCTAGCGGGAGGCCCTATCACAGATACGCAGTATTTT.

The chain combines TRBV28 with TRBJ1-1; TRBD1 matches 7 bases. The CDR3 runs to 14 residues. Germline V gives CDR1 MDHEN, CDR2 SYDVKM. Trimming took 5 bases from V and 2 from J; bases not matched to a gene: 5. The CDR3 is CASSLGTANTEAFF. In DNA form, the CDR3 reads TGTGCCAGCAGTCTTGGGACAGCCAACACTGAAGCTTTCTTT.

The V call is TRBV18, the J call TRBJ1-3; D unresolved. Germline V gives CDR1 KGHSH, CDR2 LQKENI. This CDR3 spans 16 amino acids. V was clipped by 3 bases and J by 1 base, with 13 bases between them. The CDR3 loop is CASSPLSQVSGNTIYF. CDR3 bases: TGTGCCAGCTCACCCCTAAGTCAAGTATCTGGAAACACCATATATTTT. Combining the CDR3 with reference TRBV18 and TRBJ1-3 gives the whole variable domain NAGVMQNPRHLVRRRGQEARLRCSPMKGHSHVYWYRQLPEEGLKFMVYLQKENIIDESGMPKERFSAEFPKEGPSILRIQQVVRGDSAAYFCASSPLSQVSGNTIYFGEGSWLTVV.

The CDR3: CASTNLFTDTQYF. The CDR3 nucleotides are TGTGCCAGCACCAACCTATTCACAGATACGCAGTATTTT. This chain uses TRBV27 with TRBJ2-3, with no clear D. The CDR3 extends over 13 amino acids. The V and J ends lost 7 bases and 2 bases respectively, with 10 bases between them. CDR1 is MNHEY, CDR2 SMNVEV, per germline (reference sequence).

The chain recombines TRBV11-3 with TRBJ2-5, with D perhaps matching TRBD1 (7 bases). V lost 5 bases, J lost 2 bases, and 15 bases lay in between. The CDR3 length is 15 residues. From germline, CDR1 is SGHNT and CDR2 YENEEA. The CDR3 loop is CASSPGGTEQETQYF. The CDR3 region has the DNA TGTGCCAGCAGCCCGGGCGGGACAGAACAAGAGACCCAGTACTTC.

The chain couples TRBV7-8 to TRBJ1-2, with 9 nucleotides matching TRBD1. The CDR3 is made up of 16 amino acids. V was pared by 0 bases and J by 8 bases, with 10 bases of the junction left unmatched. Germline CDR1 SGHVS, CDR2 FQNEAQ. CDR3 protein: CASSLATGQGTGGYTF. The DNA of the CDR3 is TGTGCCAGCAGCTTAGCGACGGGACAGGGAACAGGGGGCTACACCTTC.